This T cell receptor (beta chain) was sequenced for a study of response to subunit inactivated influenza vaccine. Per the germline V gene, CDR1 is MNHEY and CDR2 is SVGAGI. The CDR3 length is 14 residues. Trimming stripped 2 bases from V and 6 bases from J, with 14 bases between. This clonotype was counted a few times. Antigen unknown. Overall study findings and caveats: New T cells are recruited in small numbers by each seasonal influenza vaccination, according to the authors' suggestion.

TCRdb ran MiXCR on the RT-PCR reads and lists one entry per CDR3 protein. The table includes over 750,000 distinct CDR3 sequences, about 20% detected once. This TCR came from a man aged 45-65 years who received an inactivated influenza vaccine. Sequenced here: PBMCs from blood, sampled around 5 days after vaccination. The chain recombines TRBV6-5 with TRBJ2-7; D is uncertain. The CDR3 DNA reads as TGTGCCAGCAGTTACAGGGCCCAAGAAGGCGAGCAGTACTTC. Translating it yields CASSYRAQEGEQYF.